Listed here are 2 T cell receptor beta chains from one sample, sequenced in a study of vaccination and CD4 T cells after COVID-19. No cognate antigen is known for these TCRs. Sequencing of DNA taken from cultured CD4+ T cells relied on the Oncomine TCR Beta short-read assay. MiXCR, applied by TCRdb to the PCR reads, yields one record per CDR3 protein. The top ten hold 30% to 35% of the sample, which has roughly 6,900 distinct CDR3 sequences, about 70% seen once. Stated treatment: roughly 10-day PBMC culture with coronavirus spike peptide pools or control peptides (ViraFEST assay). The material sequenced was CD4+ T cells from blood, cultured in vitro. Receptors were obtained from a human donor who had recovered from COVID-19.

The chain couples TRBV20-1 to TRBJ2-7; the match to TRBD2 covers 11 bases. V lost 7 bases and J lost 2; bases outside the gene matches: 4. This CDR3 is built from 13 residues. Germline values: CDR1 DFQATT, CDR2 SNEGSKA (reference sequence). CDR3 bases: TGCAGTGTGACTAGCGGGACAACCTACGAGCAGTACTTC. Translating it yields CSVTSGTTYEQYF.

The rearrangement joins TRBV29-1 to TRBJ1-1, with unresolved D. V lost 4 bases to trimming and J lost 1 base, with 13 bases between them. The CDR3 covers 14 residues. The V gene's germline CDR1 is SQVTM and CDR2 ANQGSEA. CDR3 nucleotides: TGCAGCGTTGTTCCTCCGGTACCGAACACTGAAGCTTTCTTT. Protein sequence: CSVVPPVPNTEAFF.